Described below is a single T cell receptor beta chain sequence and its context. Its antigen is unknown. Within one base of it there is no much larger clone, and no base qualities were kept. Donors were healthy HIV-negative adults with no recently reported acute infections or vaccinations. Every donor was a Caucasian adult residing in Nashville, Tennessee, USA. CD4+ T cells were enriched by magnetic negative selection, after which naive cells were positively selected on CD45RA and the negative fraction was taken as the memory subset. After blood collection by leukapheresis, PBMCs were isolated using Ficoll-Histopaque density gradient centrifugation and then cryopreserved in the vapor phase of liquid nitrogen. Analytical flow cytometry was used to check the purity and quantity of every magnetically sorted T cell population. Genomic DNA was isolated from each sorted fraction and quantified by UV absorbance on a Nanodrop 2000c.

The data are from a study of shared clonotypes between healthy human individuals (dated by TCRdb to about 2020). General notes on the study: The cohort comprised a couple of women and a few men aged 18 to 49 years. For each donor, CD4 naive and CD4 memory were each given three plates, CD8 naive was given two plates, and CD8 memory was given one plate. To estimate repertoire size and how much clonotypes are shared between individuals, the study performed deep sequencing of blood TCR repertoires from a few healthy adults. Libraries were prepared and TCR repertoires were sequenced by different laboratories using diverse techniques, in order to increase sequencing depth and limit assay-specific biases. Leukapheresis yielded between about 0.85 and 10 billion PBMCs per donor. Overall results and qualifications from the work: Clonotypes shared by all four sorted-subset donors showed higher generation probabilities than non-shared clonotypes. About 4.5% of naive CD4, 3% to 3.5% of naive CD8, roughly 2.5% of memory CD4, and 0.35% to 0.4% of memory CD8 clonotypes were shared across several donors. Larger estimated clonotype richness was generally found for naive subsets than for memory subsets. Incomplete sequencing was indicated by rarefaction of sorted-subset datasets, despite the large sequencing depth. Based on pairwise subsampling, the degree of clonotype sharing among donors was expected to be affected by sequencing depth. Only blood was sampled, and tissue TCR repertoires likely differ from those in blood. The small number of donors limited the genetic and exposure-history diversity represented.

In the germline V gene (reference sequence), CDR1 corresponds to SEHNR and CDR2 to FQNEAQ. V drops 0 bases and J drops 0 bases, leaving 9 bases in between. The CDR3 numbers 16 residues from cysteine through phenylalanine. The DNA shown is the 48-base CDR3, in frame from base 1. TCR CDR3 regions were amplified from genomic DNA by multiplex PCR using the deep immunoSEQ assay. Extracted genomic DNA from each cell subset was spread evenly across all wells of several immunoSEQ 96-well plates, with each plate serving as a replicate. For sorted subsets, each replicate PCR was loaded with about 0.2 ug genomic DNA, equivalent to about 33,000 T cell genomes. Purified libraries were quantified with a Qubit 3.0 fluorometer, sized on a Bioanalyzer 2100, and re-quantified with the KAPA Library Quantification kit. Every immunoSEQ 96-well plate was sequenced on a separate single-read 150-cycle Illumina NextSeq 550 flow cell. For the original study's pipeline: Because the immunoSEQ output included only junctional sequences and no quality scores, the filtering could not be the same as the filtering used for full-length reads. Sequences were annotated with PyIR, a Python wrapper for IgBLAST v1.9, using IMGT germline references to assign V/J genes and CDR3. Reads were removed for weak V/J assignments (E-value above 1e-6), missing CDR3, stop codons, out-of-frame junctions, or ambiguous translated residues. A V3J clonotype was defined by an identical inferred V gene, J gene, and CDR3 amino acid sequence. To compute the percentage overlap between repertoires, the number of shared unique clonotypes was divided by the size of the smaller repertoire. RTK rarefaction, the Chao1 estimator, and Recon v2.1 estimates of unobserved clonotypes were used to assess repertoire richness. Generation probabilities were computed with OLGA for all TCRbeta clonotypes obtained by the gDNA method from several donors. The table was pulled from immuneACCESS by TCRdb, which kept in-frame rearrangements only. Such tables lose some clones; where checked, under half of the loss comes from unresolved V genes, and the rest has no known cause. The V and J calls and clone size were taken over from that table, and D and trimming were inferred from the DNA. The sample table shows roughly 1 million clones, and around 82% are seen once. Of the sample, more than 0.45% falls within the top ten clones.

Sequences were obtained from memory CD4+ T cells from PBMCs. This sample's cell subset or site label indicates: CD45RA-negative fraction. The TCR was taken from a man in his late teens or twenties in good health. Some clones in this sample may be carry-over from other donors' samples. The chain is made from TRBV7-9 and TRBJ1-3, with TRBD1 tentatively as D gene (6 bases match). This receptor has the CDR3 CASSLARGGSGNTIYF. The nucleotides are TGTGCCAGCAGCTTAGCCCGAGGGGGCTCTGGAAACACCATATATTTT. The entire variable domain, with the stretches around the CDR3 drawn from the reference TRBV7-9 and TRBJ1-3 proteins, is DTGVSQNPRHKITKRGQNVTFRCDPISEHNRLYWYRQTLGQGPEFLTYFQNEAQLEKSRLLSDRFSAERPKGSFSTLEIQRTEQGDSAMYLCASSLARGGSGNTIYFGEGSWLTVV.